These T cell receptor beta chains were read from a single sample in a study of T cells in Graves' hyperthyroidism and ophthalmopathy. TCRdb reprocessed the multiplex PCR reads with MiXCR, giving one entry per CDR3 protein. The data hold roughly 700,000 distinct CDR3 sequences, with approximately 36% observed a single time. The sample was blood. All receptors come from a woman between 35 and 50 years old with Graves' hyperthyroidism. Both conserved end residues are trimmed from each CDR3. The order of the fields is CDR3 protein, J gene, V gene.

cdr3_aa: ASKSGPTEAF; j_call: TRBJ1-1; v_call: TRBV19
cdr3_aa: AISRDFWAGNTIY; j_call: TRBJ1-3; v_call: TRBV10-3
cdr3_aa: ASSARDRLNYGYT; j_call: TRBJ1-2; v_call: TRBV13
cdr3_aa: SATNRGLSYEQY; j_call: TRBJ2-7; v_call: TRBV20-1
cdr3_aa: SARDFVGLRGYT; j_call: TRBJ1-2; v_call: TRBV20-1
cdr3_aa: ASNFQGRGYT; j_call: TRBJ1-2; v_call: TRBV12-3/TRBV12-4
cdr3_aa: ASSFFSQASGNTIY; j_call: TRBJ1-3; v_call: TRBV7-9
cdr3_aa: ASSLGTIVYEQY; j_call: TRBJ2-7; v_call: TRBV11-2
cdr3_aa: ASSVTDFSNQPQH; j_call: TRBJ1-5; v_call: TRBV19
cdr3_aa: ASSLMGSRDEKLF; j_call: TRBJ1-4; v_call: TRBV7-3
cdr3_aa: ASSLRGELF; j_call: TRBJ2-2; v_call: TRBV7-9
cdr3_aa: TSSYSVPEQY; j_call: TRBJ2-7; v_call: TRBV6-2/TRBV6-3
cdr3_aa: ASSGPERLSSPLH; j_call: TRBJ1-6; v_call: TRBV6-6
cdr3_aa: ASSFPAGREKLF; j_call: TRBJ1-4; v_call: TRBV12-3/TRBV12-4
cdr3_aa: ATSRESGWSDGGEQY; j_call: TRBJ2-7; v_call: TRBV15
cdr3_aa: ASSEGRDYEQY; j_call: TRBJ2-7; v_call: TRBV6-1
cdr3_aa: ASSIAGTGLREQY; j_call: TRBJ2-7; v_call: TRBV7-9
cdr3_aa: ASSTGTGSATEAF; j_call: TRBJ1-1; v_call: TRBV14
cdr3_aa: ASSLGISPGTQY; j_call: TRBJ2-5; v_call: TRBV11-3
cdr3_aa: ASTGQAAPNYGYT; j_call: TRBJ1-2; v_call: TRBV19
cdr3_aa: ASSVPGQGIPLNTEAF; j_call: TRBJ1-1; v_call: TRBV7-2
cdr3_aa: ASSSQLRDYNYEQY; j_call: TRBJ2-7; v_call: TRBV7-6
cdr3_aa: ASSQMGIPVNTEAF; j_call: TRBJ1-1; v_call: TRBV9
cdr3_aa: ASRSDSLIVEAF; j_call: TRBJ1-1; v_call: TRBV12-3/TRBV12-4
cdr3_aa: ASRLGSYTEAF; j_call: TRBJ1-1; v_call: TRBV12-3/TRBV12-4
cdr3_aa: ASSIDGREETQY; j_call: TRBJ2-5; v_call: TRBV19
cdr3_aa: ASSQDIRGNSNQPQH; j_call: TRBJ1-5; v_call: TRBV7-2
cdr3_aa: ASSPWDFRSGNTIY; j_call: TRBJ1-3; v_call: TRBV12-3/TRBV12-4
cdr3_aa: SAGTPGNQPQY; j_call: TRBJ2-5; v_call: TRBV20-1
cdr3_aa: ASRSGAENTGELF; j_call: TRBJ2-2; v_call: TRBV5-1
cdr3_aa: ASSFPTGADTQY; j_call: TRBJ2-3; v_call: TRBV7-9
cdr3_aa: ASSFVGSEQY; j_call: TRBJ2-7; v_call: TRBV11-3
cdr3_aa: ASSPGLAGDSNYGYT; j_call: TRBJ1-2; v_call: TRBV11-3